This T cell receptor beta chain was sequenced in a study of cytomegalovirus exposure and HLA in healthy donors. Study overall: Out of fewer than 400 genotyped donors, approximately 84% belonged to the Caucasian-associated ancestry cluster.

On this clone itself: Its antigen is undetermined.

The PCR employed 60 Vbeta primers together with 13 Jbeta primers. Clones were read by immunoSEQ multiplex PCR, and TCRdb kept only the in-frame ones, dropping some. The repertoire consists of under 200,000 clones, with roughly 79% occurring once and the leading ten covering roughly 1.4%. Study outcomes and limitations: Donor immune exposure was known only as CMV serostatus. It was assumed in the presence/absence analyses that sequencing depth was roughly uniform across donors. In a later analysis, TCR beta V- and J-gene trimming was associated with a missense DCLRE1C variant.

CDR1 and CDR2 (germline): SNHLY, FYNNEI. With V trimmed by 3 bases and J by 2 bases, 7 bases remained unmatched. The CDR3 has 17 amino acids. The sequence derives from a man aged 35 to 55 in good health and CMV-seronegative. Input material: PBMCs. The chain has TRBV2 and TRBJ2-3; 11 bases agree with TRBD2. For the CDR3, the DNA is TGTGCCAGCAGTGATTTAGCGGGAGGGCGGGACACAGATACGCAGTATTTT. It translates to CASSDLAGGRDTDTQYF.